This TCR beta chain was retrieved from a study of Graves' ophthalmopathy and Graves' hyperthyroidism. The study's findings and limits: Blood contained most expanded thyroid clonotypes exceeding 0.001 frequency.

Notes on this clonotype: Its antigen is currently unknown.

CDR1 is LGHDT, CDR2 YNNKEL, per germline (reference sequence). V was clipped by 5 bases and J by 1 base; unmatched bases: 7. CDR3 size: 15 residues. TCR beta CDR3 amplification used RNA transcripts. The authors performed first-round RT-PCR with HTBI primers and then a second-round multiplex PCR. TCRdb reprocessed the multiplex PCR reads with MiXCR, giving one entry per CDR3 protein. The top ten clones hold 40% to 55% of a sample with approximately 700,000 distinct CDR3 sequences, 40% of them seen once. The source is an adult man with Graves' ophthalmopathy. Sequencing was carried out using peripheral blood. The gene calls are TRBV3-1 and TRBJ2-5, with 7 positions matching TRBD2. The CDR3 reads CASSWGGGFQETQYF. DNA for the CDR3: TGTGCCAGCAGCTGGGGGGGAGGGTTCCAAGAGACCCAGTACTTC.